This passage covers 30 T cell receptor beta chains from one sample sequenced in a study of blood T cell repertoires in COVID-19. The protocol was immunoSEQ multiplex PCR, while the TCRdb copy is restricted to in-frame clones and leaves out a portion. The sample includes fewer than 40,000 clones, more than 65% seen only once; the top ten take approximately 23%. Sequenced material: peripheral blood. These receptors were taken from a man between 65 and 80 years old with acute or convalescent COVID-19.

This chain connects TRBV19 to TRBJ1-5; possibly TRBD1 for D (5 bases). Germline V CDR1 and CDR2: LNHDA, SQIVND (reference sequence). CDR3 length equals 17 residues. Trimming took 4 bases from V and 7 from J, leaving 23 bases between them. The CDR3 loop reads CASSTLLRGALDQPQHF. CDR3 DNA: TGTGCCAGTAGTACCCTATTACGTGGGGCCCTGGACCAGCCCCAGCATTTT.

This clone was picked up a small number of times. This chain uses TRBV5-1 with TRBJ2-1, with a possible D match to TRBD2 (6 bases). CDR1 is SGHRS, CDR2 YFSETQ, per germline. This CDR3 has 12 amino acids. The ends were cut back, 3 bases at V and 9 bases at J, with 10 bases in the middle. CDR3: CASSSGLFEQFF. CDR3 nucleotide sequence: TGCGCCAGCAGCTCCGGACTATTTGAGCAGTTCTTC. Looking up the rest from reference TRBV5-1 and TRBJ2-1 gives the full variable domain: KAGVTQTPRYLIKTRGQQVTLSCSPISGHRSVSWYQQTPGQGLQFLFEYFSETQRNKGNFPGRFSGRQFSNSRSEMNVSTLELGDSALYLCASSSGLFEQFFGPGTRLTVL.

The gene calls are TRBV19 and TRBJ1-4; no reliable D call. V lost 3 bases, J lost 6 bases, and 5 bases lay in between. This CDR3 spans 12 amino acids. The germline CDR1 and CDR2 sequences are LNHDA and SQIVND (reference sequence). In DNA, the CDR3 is TGTGCCAGTAGTATTCCGTATGAAAAACTGTTTTTT. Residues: CASSIPYEKLFF.

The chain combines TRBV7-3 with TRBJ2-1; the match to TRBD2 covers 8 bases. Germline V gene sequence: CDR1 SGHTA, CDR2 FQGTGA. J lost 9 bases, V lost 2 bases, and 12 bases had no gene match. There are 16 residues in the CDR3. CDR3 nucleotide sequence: TGTGCCAGCAGCTTAGGCGCCGGGACTAGTACTAGTGAGCAGTTCTTC. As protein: CASSLGAGTSTSEQFF.

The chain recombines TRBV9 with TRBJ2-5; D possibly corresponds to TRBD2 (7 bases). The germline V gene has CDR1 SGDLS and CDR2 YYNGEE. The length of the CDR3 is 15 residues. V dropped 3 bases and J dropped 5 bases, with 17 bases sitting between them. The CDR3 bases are TGTGCCAGCAGCGCGGAGGCGGGGGCACGGGAGACCCAGTACTTC. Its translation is CASSAEAGARETQYF.

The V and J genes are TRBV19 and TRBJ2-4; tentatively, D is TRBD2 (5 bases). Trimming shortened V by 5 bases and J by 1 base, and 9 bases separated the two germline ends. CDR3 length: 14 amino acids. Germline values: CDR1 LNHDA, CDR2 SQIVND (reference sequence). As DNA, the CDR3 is TGTGCCAGTAGTCTTAGCGCGGCCAAAAACATTCAGTACTTC. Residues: CASSLSAAKNIQYF. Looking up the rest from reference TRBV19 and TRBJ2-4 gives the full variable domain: DGGITQSPKYLFRKEGQNVTLSCEQNLNHDAMYWYRQDPGQGLRLIYYSQIVNDFQKGDIAEGYSVSREKKESFPLTVTSAQKNPTAFYLCASSLSAAKNIQYFGAGTRLSVL.

The CDR3 DNA reads as TGTGCCAGCAGCTACCTTCAGGGAAGGGGGGAGCTGTTTTTT. It codes for CASSYLQGRGELFF. V usage is TRBV27 and J usage is TRBJ2-2, with D possibly matching TRBD1 (5 bases). Germline V gives CDR1 MNHEY, CDR2 SMNVEV (reference sequence). Trimming shortened V by 6 bases and J by 8 bases, and 16 bases separated the two germline ends. This CDR3 has 14 residues.

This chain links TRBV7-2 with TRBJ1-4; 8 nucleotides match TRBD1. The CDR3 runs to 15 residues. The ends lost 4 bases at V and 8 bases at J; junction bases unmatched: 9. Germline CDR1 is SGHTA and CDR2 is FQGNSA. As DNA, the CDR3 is TGTGCCAGCAGCTCTAACCAGGGGGCAGGCGAAAAACTGTTTTTT. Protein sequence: CASSSNQGAGEKLFF.

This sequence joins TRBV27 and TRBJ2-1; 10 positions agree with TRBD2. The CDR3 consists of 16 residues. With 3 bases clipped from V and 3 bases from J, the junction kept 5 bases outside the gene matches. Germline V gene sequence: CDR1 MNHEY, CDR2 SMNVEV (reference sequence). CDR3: CASSLTGTSVYNEQFF. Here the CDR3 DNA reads TGTGCCAGCAGTTTGACCGGGACTAGCGTCTACAATGAGCAGTTCTTC.

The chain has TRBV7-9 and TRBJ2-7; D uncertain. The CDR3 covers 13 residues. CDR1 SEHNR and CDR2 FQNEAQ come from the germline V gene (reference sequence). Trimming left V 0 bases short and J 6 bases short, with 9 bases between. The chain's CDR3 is CASSLAWPGEQYF. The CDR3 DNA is TGTGCCAGCAGCTTAGCCTGGCCGGGCGAGCAGTACTTC.

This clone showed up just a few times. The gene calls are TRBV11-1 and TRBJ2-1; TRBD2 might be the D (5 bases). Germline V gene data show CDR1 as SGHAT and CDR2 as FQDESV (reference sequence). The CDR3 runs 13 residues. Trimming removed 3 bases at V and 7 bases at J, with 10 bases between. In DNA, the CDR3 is TGTGCCAGCAGCTTTGGAGGTGGAAATGAGCAGTTCTTC. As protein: CASSFGGGNEQFF. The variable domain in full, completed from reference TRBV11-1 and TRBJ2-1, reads EAEVAQSPRYKITEKSQAVAFWCDPISGHATLYWYRQILGQGPELLVQFQDESVVDDSQLPKDRFSAERLKGVDSTLKIQPAELGDSAMYLCASSFGGGNEQFFGPGTRLTVL.

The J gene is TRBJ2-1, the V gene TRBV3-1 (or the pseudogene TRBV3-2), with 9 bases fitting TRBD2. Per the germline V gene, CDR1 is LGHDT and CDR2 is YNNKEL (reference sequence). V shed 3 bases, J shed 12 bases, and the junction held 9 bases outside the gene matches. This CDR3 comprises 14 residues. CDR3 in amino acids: CASSQAASGTAQFF. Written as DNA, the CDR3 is TGTGCCAGCAGCCAGGCCGCTAGCGGGACGGCGCAGTTCTTC.

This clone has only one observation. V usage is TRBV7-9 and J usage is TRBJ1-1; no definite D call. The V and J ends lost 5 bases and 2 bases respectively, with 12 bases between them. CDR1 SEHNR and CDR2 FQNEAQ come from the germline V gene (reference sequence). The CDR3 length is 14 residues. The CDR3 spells CASSPSSGNTEAFF. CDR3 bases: TGTGCCAGCAGCCCCTCTTCAGGTAACACTGAAGCTTTCTTT.

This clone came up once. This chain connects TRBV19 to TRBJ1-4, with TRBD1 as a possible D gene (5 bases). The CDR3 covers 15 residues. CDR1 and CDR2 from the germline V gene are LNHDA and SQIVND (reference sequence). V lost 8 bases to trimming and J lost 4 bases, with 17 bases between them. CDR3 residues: CASGTREGYNEKLFF. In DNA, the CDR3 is TGTGCCAGTGGTACCAGGGAGGGGTATAATGAAAAACTGTTTTTT.

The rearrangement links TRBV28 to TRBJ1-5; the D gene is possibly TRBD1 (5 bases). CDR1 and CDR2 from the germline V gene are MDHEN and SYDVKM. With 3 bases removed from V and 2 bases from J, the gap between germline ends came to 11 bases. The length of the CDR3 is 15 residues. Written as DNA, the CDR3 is TGTGCCAGCAGTTTGGGGGGGAAAGGCAATCAGCCCCAGCATTTT. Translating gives CASSLGGKGNQPQHF. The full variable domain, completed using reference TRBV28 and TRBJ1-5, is DVKVTQSSRYLVKRTGEKVFLECVQDMDHENMFWYRQDPGLGLRLIYFSYDVKMKEKGDIPEGYSVSREKKERFSLILESASTNQTSMYLCASSLGGKGNQPQHFGDGTRLSIL.

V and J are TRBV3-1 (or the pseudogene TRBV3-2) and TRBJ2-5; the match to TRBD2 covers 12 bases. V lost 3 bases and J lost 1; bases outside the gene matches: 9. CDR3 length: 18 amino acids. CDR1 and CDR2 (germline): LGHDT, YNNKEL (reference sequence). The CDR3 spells CASSHRRPSGRAQETQYF. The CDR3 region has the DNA TGTGCCAGCAGCCACAGACGTCCTAGCGGGAGGGCCCAAGAGACCCAGTACTTC.

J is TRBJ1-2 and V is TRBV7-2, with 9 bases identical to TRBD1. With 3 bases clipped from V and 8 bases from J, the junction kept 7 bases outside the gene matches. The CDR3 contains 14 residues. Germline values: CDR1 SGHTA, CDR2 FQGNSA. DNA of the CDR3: TGTGCCAGCAGCTTTTCGGGACAGGGATTGGGCTACACCTTC. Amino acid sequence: CASSFSGQGLGYTF.

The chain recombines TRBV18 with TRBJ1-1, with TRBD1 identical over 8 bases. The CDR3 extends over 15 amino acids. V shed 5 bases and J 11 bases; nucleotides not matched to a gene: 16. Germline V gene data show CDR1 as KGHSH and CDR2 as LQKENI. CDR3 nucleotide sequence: TGTGCCAGCTCAGAATTCCGGGACAGGCGGCTGGTGGCTTTCTTT. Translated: CASSEFRDRRLVAFF.

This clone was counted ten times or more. The CDR3 loop reads CASSELATWDTQYF. The CDR3 DNA follows: TGCGCCAGCAGTGAGCTAGCCACCTGGGATACGCAGTATTTT. This chain uses TRBV10-2 with TRBJ2-3, with D possibly matching TRBD2 (5 bases). CDR3 length: 14 residues. Germline CDR1 WSHSY, CDR2 SAAADI. With 2 bases removed from V and 6 bases from J, the gap between germline ends came to 12 bases.

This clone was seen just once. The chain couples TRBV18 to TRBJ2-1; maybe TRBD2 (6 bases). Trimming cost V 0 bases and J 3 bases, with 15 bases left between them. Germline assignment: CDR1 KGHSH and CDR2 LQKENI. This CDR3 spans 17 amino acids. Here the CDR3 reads CASSPPGLPGHYNEQFF. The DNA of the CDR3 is TGTGCCAGCTCACCACCGGGACTCCCTGGGCACTACAATGAGCAGTTCTTC.

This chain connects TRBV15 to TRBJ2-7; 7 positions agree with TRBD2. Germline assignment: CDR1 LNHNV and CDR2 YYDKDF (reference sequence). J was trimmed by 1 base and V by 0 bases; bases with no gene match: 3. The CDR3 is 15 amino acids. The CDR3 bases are TGTGCCACCAGCAGAGATGGGGGGGAATCCTACGAGCAGTACTTC. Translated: CATSRDGGESYEQYF.

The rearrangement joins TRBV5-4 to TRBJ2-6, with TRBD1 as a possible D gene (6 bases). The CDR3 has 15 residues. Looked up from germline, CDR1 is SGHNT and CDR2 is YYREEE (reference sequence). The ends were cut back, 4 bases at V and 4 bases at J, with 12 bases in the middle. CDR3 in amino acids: CASSGDIAGANVLTF. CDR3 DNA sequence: TGTGCCAGCAGCGGGGACATAGCGGGGGCCAACGTCCTGACTTTC. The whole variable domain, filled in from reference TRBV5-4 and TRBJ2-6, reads ETGVTQSPTHLIKTRGQQVTLRCSSQSGHNTVSWYQQALGQGPQFIFQYYREEENGRGNFPPRFSGLQFPNYSSELNVNALELDDSALYLCASSGDIAGANVLTFGAGSRLTVL.

CDR3: CASSLVGTPYNEQFF. The CDR3 DNA follows: TGTGCCAGCAGCTTAGTGGGCACACCCTACAATGAGCAGTTCTTC. The rearrangement joins TRBV7-9 to TRBJ2-1; no definite D call. The CDR3 contains 15 residues. The V gene lost 1 base and the J gene lost 2 bases, with 9 bases spanning the gap. The V gene's germline CDR1 is SEHNR and CDR2 FQNEAQ (reference sequence). Using reference TRBV7-9 and TRBJ2-1 for the parts outside the CDR3, the full variable domain is DTGVSQNPRHKITKRGQNVTFRCDPISEHNRLYWYRQTLGQGPEFLTYFQNEAQLEKSRLLSDRFSAERPKGSFSTLEIQRTEQGDSAMYLCASSLVGTPYNEQFFGPGTRLTVL.

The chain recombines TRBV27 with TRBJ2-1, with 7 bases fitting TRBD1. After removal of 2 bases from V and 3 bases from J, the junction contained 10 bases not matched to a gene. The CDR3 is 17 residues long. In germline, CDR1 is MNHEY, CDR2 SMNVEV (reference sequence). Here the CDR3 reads CASSLATGVRLYNEQFF. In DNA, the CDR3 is TGTGCCAGCAGTTTAGCAACAGGGGTTCGACTCTACAATGAGCAGTTCTTC.

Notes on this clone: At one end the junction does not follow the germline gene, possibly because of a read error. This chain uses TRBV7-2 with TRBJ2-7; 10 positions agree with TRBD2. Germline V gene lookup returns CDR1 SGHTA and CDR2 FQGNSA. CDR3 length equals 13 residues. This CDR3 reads CASSLTSGNRLDF. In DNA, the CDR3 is TGTGCCAGCAGCTTAACTAGCGGGAATAGACTAGACTTC.

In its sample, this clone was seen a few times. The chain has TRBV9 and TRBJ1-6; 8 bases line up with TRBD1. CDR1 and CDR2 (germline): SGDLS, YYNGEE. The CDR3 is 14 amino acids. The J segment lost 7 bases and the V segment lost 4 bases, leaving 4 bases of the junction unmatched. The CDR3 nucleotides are TGTGCCAGCAGCCCAGGGGGCCTGAATTCACCCCTCCACTTT. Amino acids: CASSPGGLNSPLHF.

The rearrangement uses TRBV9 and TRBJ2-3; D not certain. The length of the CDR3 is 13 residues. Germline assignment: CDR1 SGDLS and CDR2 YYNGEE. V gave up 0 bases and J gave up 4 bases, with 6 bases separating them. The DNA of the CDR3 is TGTGCCAGCAGCGTAGACACACCAGATACGCAGTATTTT. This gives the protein CASSVDTPDTQYF. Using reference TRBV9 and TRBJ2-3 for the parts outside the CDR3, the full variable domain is DSGVTQTPKHLITATGQRVTLRCSPRSGDLSVYWYQQSLDQGLQFLIQYYNGEERAKGNILERFSAQQFPDLHSELNLSSLELGDSALYFCASSVDTPDTQYFGPGTRLTVL.

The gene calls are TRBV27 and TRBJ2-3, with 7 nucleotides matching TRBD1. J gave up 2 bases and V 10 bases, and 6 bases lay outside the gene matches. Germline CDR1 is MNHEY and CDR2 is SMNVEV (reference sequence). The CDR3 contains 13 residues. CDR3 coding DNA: TGTGCCACCCGGGACAGATTCACAGATACGCAGTATTTT. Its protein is CATRDRFTDTQYF.

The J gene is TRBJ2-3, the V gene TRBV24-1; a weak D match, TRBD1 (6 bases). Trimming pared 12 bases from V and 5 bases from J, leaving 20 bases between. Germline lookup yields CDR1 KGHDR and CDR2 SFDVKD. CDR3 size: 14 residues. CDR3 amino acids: CAPHVAKQGDTQYF. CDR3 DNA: TGTGCCCCCCATGTCGCAAAACAGGGAGATACGCAGTATTTT.

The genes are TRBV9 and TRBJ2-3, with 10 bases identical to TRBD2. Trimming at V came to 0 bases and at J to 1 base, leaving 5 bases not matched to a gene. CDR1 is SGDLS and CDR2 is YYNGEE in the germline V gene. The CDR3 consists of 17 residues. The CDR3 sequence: CASSVGRSGGGTDTQYF. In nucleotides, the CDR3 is TGTGCCAGCAGCGTAGGCCGGAGCGGGGGGGGCACAGATACGCAGTATTTT.